This T cell receptor (beta chain) was obtained from a study of blood T cell repertoires in COVID-19. Looking at the study overall: Spain, Italy and the United States supplied samples that represented acute and convalescent COVID-19. Sample material is recorded as cDNA or gDNA derived from T cells, B-cell-depleted T cells, or PBMCs.

The length of the CDR3 is 12 residues. The germline V and J ends were trimmed by 6 bases and 11 bases, with 16 bases remaining between them. CDR1 is MNHEY and CDR2 is SVGAGI in the germline V gene. Authors' methods: The authors estimated nucleated cell counts from reference gene primer amplification. Here immunoSEQ multiplex PCR was the method, and the copy in TCRdb shows in-frame clones only, minus some. Clonal size and the V and J genes are those of that table, whereas D and trimming came from the DNA. The data contain about 240,000 clones, roughly nine tenths of them singletons. This TCR came from a man between 60 and 70 years old with acute or convalescent COVID-19. Input material: peripheral blood. V and J are TRBV6-5 and TRBJ1-1; D is ambiguous. DNA of the CDR3: TGTGCCAGCAGCCAGCCCGGCGGGAGGGCTTTCTTT. It translates to CASSQPGGRAFF.